This entry is about one TCR beta chain. The data were obtained in a study of cytomegalovirus exposure and HLA in healthy donors. PCR used 60 Vbeta primers and 13 Jbeta primers. Here immunoSEQ multiplex PCR was the method, and the copy in TCRdb shows in-frame clones only, minus some. The sample lists around 67,000 clones, around 78% occurring once. Germline V gene data show CDR1 as LGHNA and CDR2 as YNFKEQ. The CDR3 contains 15 residues. V lost 3 bases to trimming and J lost 3 bases, with 12 bases between them. The clonotype comes from a man between 18 and 35 years old in good health and CMV-seropositive. V usage is TRBV4-2 and J usage is TRBJ2-1, with D maybe TRBD2 (5 bases). The sample consisted of PBMCs. The DNA of the CDR3 is TGTGCCAGCAGCCAGCTGGACGGACTCTACAATGAGCAGTTCTTC. Translating it yields CASSQLDGLYNEQFF.